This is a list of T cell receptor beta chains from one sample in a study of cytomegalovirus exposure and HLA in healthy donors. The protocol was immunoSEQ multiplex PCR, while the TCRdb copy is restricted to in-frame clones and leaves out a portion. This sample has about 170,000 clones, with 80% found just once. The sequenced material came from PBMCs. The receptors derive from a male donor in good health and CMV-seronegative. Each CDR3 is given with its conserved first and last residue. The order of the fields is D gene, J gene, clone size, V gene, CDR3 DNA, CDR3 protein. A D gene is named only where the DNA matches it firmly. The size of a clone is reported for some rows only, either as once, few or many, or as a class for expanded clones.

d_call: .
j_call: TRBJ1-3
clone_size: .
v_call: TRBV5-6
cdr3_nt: TGTGCCAGCAGCTTGCTCGTTCGGGGAAACACCATATATTTT
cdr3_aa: CASSLLVRGNTIYF

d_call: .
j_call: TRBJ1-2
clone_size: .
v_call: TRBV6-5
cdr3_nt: TGTGCCAGCAGTTACTCGATCGGGGGGCGTCACTATGGCTACACCTTC
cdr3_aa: CASSYSIGGRHYGYTF

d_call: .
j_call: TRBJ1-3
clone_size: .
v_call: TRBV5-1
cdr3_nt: TGCGCCAGCAGCTTGGGAGGGATCTCTGGAAACACCATATATTTT
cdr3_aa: CASSLGGISGNTIYF

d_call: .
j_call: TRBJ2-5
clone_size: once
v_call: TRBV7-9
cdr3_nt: TGTGCCAGCAGCTTAGGATTCAGGTACCAAGAGACCCAGTACTTC
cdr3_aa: CASSLGFRYQETQYF

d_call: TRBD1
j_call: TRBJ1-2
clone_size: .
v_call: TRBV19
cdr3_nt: TGTGCCAGTAGTGTGGGGACAGGGAGTGGCTACACCTTC
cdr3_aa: CASSVGTGSGYTF

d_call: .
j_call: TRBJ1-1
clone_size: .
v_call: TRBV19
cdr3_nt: TGTGCCAGTATCGAGGGATTGGGTAATCTGAACACTGAAGCTTTCTTT
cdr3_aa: CASIEGLGNLNTEAFF

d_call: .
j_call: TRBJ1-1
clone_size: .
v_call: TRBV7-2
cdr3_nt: TGTGCCAGCCGACAGAACACTGAAGCTTTCTTT
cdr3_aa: CASRQNTEAFF

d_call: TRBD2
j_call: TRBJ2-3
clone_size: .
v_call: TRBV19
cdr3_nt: TGTGCCAGTAGTGTGGCTAGCGGGGAAGATACGCAGTATTTT
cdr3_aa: CASSVASGEDTQYF

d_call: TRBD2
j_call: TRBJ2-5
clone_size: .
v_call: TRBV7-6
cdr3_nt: TGTGCCAGCAGCTTACTAGCGGGGGGCCAAGAGACCCAGTACTTC
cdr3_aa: CASSLLAGGQETQYF

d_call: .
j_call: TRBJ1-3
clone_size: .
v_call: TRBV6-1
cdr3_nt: TGTGCCAGCAGTGATCTTGACAGTTACCGAAGCACCATATATTTT
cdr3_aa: CASSDLDSYRSTIYF

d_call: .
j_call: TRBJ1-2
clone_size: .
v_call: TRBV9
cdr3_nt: TGTGCCAGCAGCGTAGCTGGGGGGTTGGAAGGCTACACCTTC
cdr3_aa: CASSVAGGLEGYTF

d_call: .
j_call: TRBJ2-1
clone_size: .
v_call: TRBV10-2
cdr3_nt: TGCGCCACCCTGGAGATTGAAAGCTCCTACAATGAGCAGTTCTTC
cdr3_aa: CATLEIESSYNEQFF

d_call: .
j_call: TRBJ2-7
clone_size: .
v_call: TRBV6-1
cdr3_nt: TGTGCCAGCAAGAGGGAGGAGATTACCTACGAGCAGTACTTC
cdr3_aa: CASKREEITYEQYF

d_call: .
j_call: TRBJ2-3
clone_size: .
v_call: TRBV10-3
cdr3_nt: TGTGCCATCAGTGAGTCATTATGGCAAGACTCAAATACGCAGTATTTT
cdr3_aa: CAISESLWQDSNTQYF

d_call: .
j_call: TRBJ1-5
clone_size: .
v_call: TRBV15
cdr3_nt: TGTGCCACCAGCAGAGATCTGGGGGCTAGCAATCAGCCCCAGCATTTT
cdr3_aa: CATSRDLGASNQPQHF

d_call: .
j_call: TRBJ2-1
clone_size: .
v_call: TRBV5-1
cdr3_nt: TGCGCCAGCAGCTTTTTCCACTTGAGAACCTACAATGAGCAGTTCTTC
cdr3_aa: CASSFFHLRTYNEQFF

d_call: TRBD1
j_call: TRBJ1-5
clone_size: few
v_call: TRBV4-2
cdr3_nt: TGTGCCAGCAGCCAAGAGGACAGGGAATACGCTCAGCCCCAGCATTTT
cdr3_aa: CASSQEDREYAQPQHF

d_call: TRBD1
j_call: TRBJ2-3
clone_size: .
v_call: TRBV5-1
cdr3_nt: TGCGCCAGCAGCAAAACGACAGGGATAGGCACAGATACGCAGTATTTT
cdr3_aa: CASSKTTGIGTDTQYF

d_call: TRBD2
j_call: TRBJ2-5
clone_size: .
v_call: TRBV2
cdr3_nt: TGTGCCACTGATGGGACTAGCGGGGGCGGGACCCAGTACTTC
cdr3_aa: CATDGTSGGGTQYF

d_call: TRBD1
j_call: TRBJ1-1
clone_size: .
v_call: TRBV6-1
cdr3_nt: TGTGCCAGCAGCCCCTGGGACAGTGAAGCTTTCTTT
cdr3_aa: CASSPWDSEAFF

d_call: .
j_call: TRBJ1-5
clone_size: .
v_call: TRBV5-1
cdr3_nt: TGCGCCAGCAGCTTATACCCGGGAGGAAGCAATCAGCCCCAGCATTTT
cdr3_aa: CASSLYPGGSNQPQHF

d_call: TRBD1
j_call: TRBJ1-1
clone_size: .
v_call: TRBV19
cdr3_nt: TGTGCCAGTAGGGCAGGGGGCGATGCGGTGAACACTGAAGCTTTCTTT
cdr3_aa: CASRAGGDAVNTEAFF

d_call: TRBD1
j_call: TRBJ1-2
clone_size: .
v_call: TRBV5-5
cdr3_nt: TGTGCCAGCAGCTATGGGGGACAGGTGATTTATGGCTACACCTTC
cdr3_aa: CASSYGGQVIYGYTF

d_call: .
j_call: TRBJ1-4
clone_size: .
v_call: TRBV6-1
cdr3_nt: TGTGCCAGCAGTGAAGGGGGCGCACCAACTAATGAAAAACTGTTTTTT
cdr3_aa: CASSEGGAPTNEKLFF

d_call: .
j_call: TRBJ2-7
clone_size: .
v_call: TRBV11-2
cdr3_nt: TGTGCCAGCAGCCCCGGCTACGAGCAGTACTTC
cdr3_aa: CASSPGYEQYF

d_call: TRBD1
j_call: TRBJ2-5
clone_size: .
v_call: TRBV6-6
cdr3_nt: TGTGCCAGCAGTTACGCGACAGGGGTGTGGGAGACCCAGTACTTC
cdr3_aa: CASSYATGVWETQYF

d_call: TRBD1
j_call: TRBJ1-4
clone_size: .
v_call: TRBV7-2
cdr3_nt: TGTGCCAGCAGCTTAAGACAGGGGGCTATTCGTGAAAAACTGTTTTTT
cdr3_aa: CASSLRQGAIREKLFF

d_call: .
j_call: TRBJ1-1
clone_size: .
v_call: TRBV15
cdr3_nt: TGTGCCACCAGCAGAGATTGGCGGGGGACGAACACTGAAGCTTTCTTT
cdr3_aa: CATSRDWRGTNTEAFF

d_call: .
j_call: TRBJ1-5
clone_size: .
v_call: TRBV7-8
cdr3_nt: TGTGCCAGCAGCGGACAGCAAAATCAGCCCCAGCATTTT
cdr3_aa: CASSGQQNQPQHF

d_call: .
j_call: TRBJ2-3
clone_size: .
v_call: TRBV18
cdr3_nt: TGTGCCAGCTCACCGTTAGGGGTTGAAACAGATACGCAGTATTTT
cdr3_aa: CASSPLGVETDTQYF

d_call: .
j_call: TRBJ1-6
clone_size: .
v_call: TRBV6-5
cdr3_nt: TGTGCCAGCAAATTCGGAGCGGGCTATAATTCACCCCTCCACTTT
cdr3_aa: CASKFGAGYNSPLHF

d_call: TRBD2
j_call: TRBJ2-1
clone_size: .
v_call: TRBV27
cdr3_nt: TGTGCCAGCAGTTTCGGGGGTAGCGGGGGGGCTATCCATGAGCAGTTCTTC
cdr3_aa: CASSFGGSGGAIHEQFF

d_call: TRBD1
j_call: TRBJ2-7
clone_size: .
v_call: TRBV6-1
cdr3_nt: TGTGCCAGCAGTGCCAGGGGGCCTCCGGGAGAGCAGTACTTC
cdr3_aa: CASSARGPPGEQYF

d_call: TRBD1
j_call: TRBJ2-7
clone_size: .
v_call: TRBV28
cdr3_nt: TGTGCCAGCAGTTTAATCGGACAGGGGACGACCTCCTACGAGCAGTACTTC
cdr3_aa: CASSLIGQGTTSYEQYF

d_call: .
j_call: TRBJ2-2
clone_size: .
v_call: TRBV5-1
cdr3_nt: TGCGCCAGCAGCTTGGGCGTCGGGGTCGGGGAGCTGTTTTTT
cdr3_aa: CASSLGVGVGELFF

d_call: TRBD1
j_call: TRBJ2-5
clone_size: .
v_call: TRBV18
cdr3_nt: TGTGCCAGCTCGCTGACAGGGGAAGAGACCCAGTACTTC
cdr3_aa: CASSLTGEETQYF

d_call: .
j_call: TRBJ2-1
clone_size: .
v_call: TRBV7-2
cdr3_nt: TGTGCCAGCAGCTTAGCGGCGGGGAGCTACAATGAGCAGTTCTTC
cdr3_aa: CASSLAAGSYNEQFF

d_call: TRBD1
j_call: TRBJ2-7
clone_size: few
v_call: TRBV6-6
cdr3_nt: TGTGCCAGCAGTTTTCGGGACAGGGTCGGGAGTGAGCAGTACTTC
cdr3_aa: CASSFRDRVGSEQYF

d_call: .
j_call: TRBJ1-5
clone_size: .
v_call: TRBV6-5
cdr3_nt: TGTGCCAGCAGCGGACAGCAGAATCAGCCCCAGCATTTT
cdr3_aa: CASSGQQNQPQHF

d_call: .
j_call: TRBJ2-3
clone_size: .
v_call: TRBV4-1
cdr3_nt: TGCGCCAGCAGCCAAGGGAGGGCAGATACGCAGTATTTT
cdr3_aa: CASSQGRADTQYF